The clone carrying this T cell receptor (beta chain) was seen only a few times. Via MiXCR, TCRdb re-called the RT-PCR reads, giving one row per CDR3 protein. Here the sample spans about 100,000 distinct CDR3 sequences, 35% being singletons. This CDR3 is built from 12 residues. V lost 2 bases, J lost 2 bases, and 7 bases lay in between. CDR1 is DFQATT and CDR2 is SNEGSKA in the germline V gene (reference sequence). These data originate in a study of patients and donors after allogeneic stem cell transplantation. The receptor comes from a human donor who was either an allogeneic HSCT recipient or a stem cell or donor lymphocyte infusion donor (not recorded which). It is not recorded whose cells these are; they may come from a transplant donor. The chain links TRBV20-1 to TRBJ2-7; D is ambiguous. Sequencing was done on a sample of blood, either unsorted or a sorted T cell fraction (not recorded which). CDR3 in DNA: TGCAGTGCTAGACGTCCAACCTACGAGCAGTACTTC. Its translation is CSARRPTYEQYF.